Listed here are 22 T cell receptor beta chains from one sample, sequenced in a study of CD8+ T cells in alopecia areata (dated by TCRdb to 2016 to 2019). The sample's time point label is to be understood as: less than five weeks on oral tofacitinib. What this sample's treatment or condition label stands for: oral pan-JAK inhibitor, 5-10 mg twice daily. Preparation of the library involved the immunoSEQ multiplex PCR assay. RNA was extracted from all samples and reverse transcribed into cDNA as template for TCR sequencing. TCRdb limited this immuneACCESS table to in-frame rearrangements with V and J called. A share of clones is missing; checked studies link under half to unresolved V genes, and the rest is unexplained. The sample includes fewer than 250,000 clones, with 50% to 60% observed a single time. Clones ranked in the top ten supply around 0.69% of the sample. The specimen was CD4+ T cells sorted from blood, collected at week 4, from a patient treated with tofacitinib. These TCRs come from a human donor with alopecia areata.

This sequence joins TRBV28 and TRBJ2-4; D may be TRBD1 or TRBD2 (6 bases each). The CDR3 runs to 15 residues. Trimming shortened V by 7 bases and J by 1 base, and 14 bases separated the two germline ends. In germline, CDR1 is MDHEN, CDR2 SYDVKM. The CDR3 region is CASTPGGAAKNIQYF. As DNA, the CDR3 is TGTGCCAGCACCCCCGGGGGCGCCGCCAAAAACATTCAGTACTTC.

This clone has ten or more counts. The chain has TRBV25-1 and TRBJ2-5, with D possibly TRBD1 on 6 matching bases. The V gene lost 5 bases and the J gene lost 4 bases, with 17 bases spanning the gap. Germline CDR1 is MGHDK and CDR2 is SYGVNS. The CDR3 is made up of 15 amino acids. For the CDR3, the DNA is TGTGCCAGCAGTTCAAACCCGGGACACCGAGAGACCCAGTACTTC. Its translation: CASSSNPGHRETQYF.

Written as DNA, the CDR3 is TGCAGCGTTCCAGGGAGAAGGGATAACACTGAAGCTTTCTTT. Translating it yields CSVPGRRDNTEAFF. The rearrangement uses TRBV29-1 and TRBJ1-1; D is possibly TRBD1 (5 bases). This CDR3 has 14 amino acids. Trimming left V 5 bases short and J 2 bases short, with 15 bases between. CDR1 and CDR2 from the germline V gene are SQVTM and ANQGSEA.

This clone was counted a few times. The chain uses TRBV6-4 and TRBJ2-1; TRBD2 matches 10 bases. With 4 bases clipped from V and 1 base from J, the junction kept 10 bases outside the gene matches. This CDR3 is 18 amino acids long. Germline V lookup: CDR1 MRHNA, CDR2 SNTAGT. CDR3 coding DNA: TGTGCCAGCAGTGTCAACGTTGCTAGCGGGAGTTCCTACAATGAGCAGTTCTTC. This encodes CASSVNVASGSSYNEQFF.

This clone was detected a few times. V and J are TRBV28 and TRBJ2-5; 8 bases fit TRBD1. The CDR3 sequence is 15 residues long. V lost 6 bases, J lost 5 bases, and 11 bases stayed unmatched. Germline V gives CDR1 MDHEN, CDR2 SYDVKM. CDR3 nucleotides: TGTGCCAGCAGCCAGGTGGCAGGGGGCAGGGAGACCCAGTACTTC. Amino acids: CASSQVAGGRETQYF.

Here the CDR3 reads CASRQGTGSGNEQFF. The DNA of the CDR3 is TGCGCCAGCAGACAAGGGACAGGTTCAGGCAATGAGCAGTTCTTC. The chain uses TRBV5-1 and TRBJ2-1, with 8 bases matching TRBD1. Germline lookup yields CDR1 SGHRS and CDR2 YFSETQ. V shed 5 bases, J shed 6 bases, and the junction held 10 bases outside the gene matches. This CDR3 spans 15 amino acids.

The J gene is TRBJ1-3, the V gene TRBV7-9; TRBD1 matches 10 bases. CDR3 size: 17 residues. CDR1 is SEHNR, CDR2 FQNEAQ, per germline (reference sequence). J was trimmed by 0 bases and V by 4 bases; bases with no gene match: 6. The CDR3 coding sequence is TGTGCCAGCAGCTCTAGACAGGGGGCCCGCTCTGGAAACACCATATATTTT. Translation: CASSSRQGARSGNTIYF. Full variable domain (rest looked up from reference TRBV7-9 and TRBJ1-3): DTGVSQNPRHKITKRGQNVTFRCDPISEHNRLYWYRQTLGQGPEFLTYFQNEAQLEKSRLLSDRFSAERPKGSFSTLEIQRTEQGDSAMYLCASSSRQGARSGNTIYFGEGSWLTVV.

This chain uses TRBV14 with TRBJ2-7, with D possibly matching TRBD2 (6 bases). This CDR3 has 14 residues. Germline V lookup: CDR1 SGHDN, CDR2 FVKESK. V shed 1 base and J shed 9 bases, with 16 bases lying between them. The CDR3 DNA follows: TGTGCCAGCAGCCAAGGGGAGGTACCGCTCCTGCAGTACTTC. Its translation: CASSQGEVPLLQYF.

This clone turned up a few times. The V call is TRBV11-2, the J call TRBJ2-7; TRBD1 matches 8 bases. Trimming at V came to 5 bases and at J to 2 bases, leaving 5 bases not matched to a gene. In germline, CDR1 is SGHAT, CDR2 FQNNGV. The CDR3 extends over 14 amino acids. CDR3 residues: CASSRQGMAYEQYF. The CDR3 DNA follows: TGTGCCAGCAGCCGACAGGGGATGGCCTACGAGCAGTACTTC.

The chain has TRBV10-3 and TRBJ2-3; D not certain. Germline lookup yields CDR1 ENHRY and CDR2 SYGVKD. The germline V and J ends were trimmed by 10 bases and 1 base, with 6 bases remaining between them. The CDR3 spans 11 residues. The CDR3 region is CATTGTDTQYF. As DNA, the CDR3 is TGTGCCACCACAGGCACAGATACGCAGTATTTT.

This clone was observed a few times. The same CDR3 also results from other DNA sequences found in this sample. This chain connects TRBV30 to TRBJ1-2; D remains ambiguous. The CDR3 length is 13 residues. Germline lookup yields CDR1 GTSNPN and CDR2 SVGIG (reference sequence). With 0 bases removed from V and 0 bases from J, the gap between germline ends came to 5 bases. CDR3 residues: CAWSVGANYGYTF. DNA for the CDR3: TGTGCCTGGAGTGTAGGAGCTAACTATGGCTACACCTTC.

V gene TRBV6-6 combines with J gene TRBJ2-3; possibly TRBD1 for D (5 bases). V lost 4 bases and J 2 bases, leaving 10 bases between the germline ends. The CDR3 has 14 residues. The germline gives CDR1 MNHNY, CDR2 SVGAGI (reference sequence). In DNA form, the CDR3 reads TGTGCCAGCAGTTCAGGCAGGGACACAGATACGCAGTATTTT. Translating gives CASSSGRDTDTQYF.

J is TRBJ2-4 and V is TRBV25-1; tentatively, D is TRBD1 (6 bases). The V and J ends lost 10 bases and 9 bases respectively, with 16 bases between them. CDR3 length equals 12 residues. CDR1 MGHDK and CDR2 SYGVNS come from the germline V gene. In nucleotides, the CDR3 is TGTGCCACCAGCTCCGGACAGAGCATTCAGTACTTC. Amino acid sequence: CATSSGQSIQYF.

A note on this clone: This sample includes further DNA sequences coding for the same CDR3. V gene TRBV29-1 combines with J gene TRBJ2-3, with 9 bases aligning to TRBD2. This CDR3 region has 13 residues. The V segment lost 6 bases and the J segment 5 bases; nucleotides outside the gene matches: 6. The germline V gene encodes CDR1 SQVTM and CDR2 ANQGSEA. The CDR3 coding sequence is TGCAGCGTCGAGCGGGGGGCAGAAGATACGCAGTATTTT. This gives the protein CSVERGAEDTQYF.

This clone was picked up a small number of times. CDR3 region: CASSLELTGIRLNEQFF. The CDR3 DNA reads TGTGCCAGCAGCCTCGAACTGACAGGGATCCGCCTCAATGAGCAGTTCTTC. The chain recombines TRBV7-9 with TRBJ2-1; 7 nucleotides agree with TRBD1. The CDR3 is 17 residues long. Germline-derived CDR1 and CDR2 are SEHNR and FQNEAQ (reference sequence). V gave up 5 bases and J gave up 6 bases; unmatched junction bases: 16.

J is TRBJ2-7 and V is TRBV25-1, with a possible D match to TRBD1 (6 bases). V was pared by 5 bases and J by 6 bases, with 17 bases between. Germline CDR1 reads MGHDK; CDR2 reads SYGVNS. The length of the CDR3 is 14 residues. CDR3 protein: CASSPPGTPREQYF. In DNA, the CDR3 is TGTGCCAGCAGTCCCCCCGGGACACCCCGCGAGCAGTACTTC.

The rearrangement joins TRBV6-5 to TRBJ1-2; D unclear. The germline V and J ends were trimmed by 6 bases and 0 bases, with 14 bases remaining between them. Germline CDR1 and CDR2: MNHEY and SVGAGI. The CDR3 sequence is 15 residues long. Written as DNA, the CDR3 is TGTGCCAGCAGCCGGAATGGTAGATCTAACTATGGCTACACCTTC. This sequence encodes CASSRNGRSNYGYTF.

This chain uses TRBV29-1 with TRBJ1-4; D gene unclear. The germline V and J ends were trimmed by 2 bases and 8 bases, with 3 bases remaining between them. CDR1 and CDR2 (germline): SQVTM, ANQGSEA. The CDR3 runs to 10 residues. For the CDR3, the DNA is TGCAGCGTTGAACAGGAAAAACTGTTTTTT. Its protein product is CSVEQEKLFF.

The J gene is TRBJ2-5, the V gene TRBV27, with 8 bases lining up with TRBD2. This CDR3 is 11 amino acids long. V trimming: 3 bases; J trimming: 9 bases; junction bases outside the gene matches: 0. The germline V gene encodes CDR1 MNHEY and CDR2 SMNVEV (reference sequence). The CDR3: CASSFSGAQYF. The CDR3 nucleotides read TGTGCCAGCAGTTTTAGCGGGGCCCAGTACTTC.

CDR3 sequence reads: CAWIPYTEAFF. In DNA, the CDR3 is TGTGCCTGGATTCCATACACTGAAGCTTTCTTT. The J gene is TRBJ1-1, the V gene TRBV30; no clear D gene. V was trimmed by 4 bases and J by 3 bases, leaving 6 bases between them. In germline, CDR1 is GTSNPN, CDR2 SVGIG (reference sequence). There are 11 residues in the CDR3.

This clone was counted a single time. CDR3 amino acids: CAWGLYNEQFF. In DNA, the CDR3 is TGTGCCTGGGGACTTTACAATGAGCAGTTCTTC. The chain is built from TRBV30 and TRBJ2-1; maybe TRBD2 (5 bases). CDR3 size: 11 residues. V lost 5 bases and J lost 4, with 6 bases in between. The germline V gene has CDR1 GTSNPN and CDR2 SVGIG (reference sequence).

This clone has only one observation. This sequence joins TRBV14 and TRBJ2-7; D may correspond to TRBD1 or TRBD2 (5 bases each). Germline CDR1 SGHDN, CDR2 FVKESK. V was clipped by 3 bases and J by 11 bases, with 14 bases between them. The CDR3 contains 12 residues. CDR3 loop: CASSHGGHFKYF. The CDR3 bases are TGTGCCAGCAGCCACGGAGGACACTTTAAGTACTTC.